The 20 T cell receptor beta chains given below trace back to one sample, sequenced in a study of vaccination effects on CD4 cells after COVID-19. The repertoire was sequenced with immunoSEQ multiplex PCR; TCRdb's copy has only in-frame clones and lacks some. This table holds roughly 41,000 clones, more than 65% found once. It was after nine to eleven days of culture that CD4+ T cells were isolated. Each participant was administered two doses of either the BNT162b2 or the mRNA-1273 vaccine. Their antigens remain unidentified. Sequencing used CD4+ T cells from PBMCs cultured without peptide, obtained after COVID-19 vaccination. Every receptor here comes from a human donor who received a COVID-19 vaccine.

The chain links TRBV4-1 to TRBJ2-5; D not certain. The CDR3 runs 13 residues. Germline CDR1 reads MGHRA; CDR2 reads YSYEKL. With 4 bases removed from V and 5 bases from J, the gap between germline ends came to 11 bases. Written as DNA, the CDR3 is TGCGCCAGCAGCCCCCTCCCTCAGGAGACCCAGTACTTC. This translates into CASSPLPQETQYF.

This chain joins TRBV28 and TRBJ2-2; 7 nucleotides agree with TRBD1. The CDR3 contains 15 residues. CDR1 and CDR2 (germline): MDHEN, SYDVKM. Trimming cost V 6 bases and J 5 bases; bases outside gene matches: 9. CDR3 in amino acids: CASRGARDRTGELFF. In DNA form, the CDR3 reads TGTGCCAGCAGAGGAGCCCGGGACAGAACCGGGGAGCTGTTTTTT.

V is TRBV10-3 and J is TRBJ2-5; D may be TRBD1 (5 bases). V gave up 4 bases and J gave up 2 bases, with 11 bases separating them. From germline, CDR1 is ENHRY and CDR2 SYGVKD. The CDR3 runs 14 residues. In nucleotides, the CDR3 is TGTGCCATCAGTGGGTGGCAGGGACAAGAGACCCAGTACTTC. It specifies CAISGWQGQETQYF.

The rearrangement joins TRBV6-6 to TRBJ2-7, with D tentatively TRBD2 (6 bases). The CDR3 is 14 amino acids. V was cut by 2 bases and J by 3 bases, with 11 bases left in between. CDR1 MNHNY and CDR2 SVGAGI come from the germline V gene (reference sequence). The CDR3 loop is CASSYRLALYEQYF. The CDR3, as DNA: TGTGCCAGCAGTTACCGGCTAGCGCTCTACGAGCAGTACTTC.

V is TRBV9 and J is TRBJ2-7; 12 bases agree with TRBD2. J was trimmed by 8 bases and V by 3 bases; bases with no gene match: 3. CDR3 length equals 13 residues. The germline V gene has CDR1 SGDLS and CDR2 YYNGEE. The CDR3 is CASSGLAGAQQYF. The CDR3 coding sequence is TGTGCCAGCAGCGGACTAGCGGGAGCGCAGCAGTACTTC.

The chain employs TRBV6-1 and TRBJ2-7; D unresolved. Trimming removed 3 bases at V and 3 bases at J, with 12 bases between. Germline V gives CDR1 MNHNS, CDR2 SASEGT. This CDR3 has 14 amino acids. CDR3 protein: CASSDGGRNYEQYF. For the CDR3, the DNA is TGTGCCAGCAGTGATGGTGGCAGAAACTACGAGCAGTACTTC.

There are a few counts of this clone. This rearrangement joins TRBV18 to TRBJ2-7; a weak D match, TRBD2 (5 bases). V lost 3 bases to trimming and J lost 6 bases, with 9 bases between them. CDR1 and CDR2 from the germline V gene are KGHSH and LQKENI. This CDR3 contains 12 residues. The DNA for the CDR3 is TGTGCCAGCTCACCGAATGAGGGCGAGCAGTACTTC. This translates into CASSPNEGEQYF. The full variable domain, in which reference TRBV18 and TRBJ2-7 provide the parts outside the CDR3, is NAGVMQNPRHLVRRRGQEARLRCSPMKGHSHVYWYRQLPEEGLKFMVYLQKENIIDESGMPKERFSAEFPKEGPSILRIQQVVRGDSAAYFCASSPNEGEQYFGPGTRLTVT.

The chain employs TRBV3-1 (or the pseudogene TRBV3-2) and TRBJ2-5; 8 nucleotides agree with TRBD2. This CDR3 region has 21 residues. V shed 4 bases and J 4 bases; nucleotides not matched to a gene: 26. Germline assignment: CDR1 LGHDT and CDR2 YNNKEL (reference sequence). As DNA, the CDR3 is TGTGCCAGCAGCCGTTCCCCCGTTATCAAAGGACTAGCTGGGCAGGGAGAGACCCAGTACTTC. The encoded protein is CASSRSPVIKGLAGQGETQYF.

The chain joins TRBV4-1 to TRBJ2-6; possibly TRBD1 for D (5 bases). This CDR3 has 15 amino acids. V was clipped by 2 bases and J by 4 bases, with 9 bases between them. The germline CDR1 and CDR2 sequences are MGHRA and YSYEKL. The CDR3 sequence is CASSQSGMGANVLTF. In DNA, the CDR3 is TGCGCCAGCAGCCAATCAGGGATGGGGGCCAACGTCCTGACTTTC.

The chain uses TRBV24-1 and TRBJ2-3, with D tentatively TRBD1 or TRBD2 (5 bases each). V was trimmed by 5 bases and J by 0 bases, leaving 11 bases between them. The CDR3 is 15 amino acids. Germline lookup yields CDR1 KGHDR and CDR2 SFDVKD. CDR3: CATSGGTGSTDTQYF. The CDR3 DNA follows: TGTGCCACCAGTGGTGGGACGGGAAGCACAGATACGCAGTATTTT.

This clone appeared a few times. The chain recombines TRBV7-2 with TRBJ2-2; D may be TRBD2 (6 bases). Trimming removed 5 bases at V and 1 base at J, with 8 bases between. Germline values: CDR1 SGHTA, CDR2 FQGNSA. The CDR3 loop spans 14 amino acids. The CDR3 DNA reads TGTGCCAGCAGCCGTAGCGGGAACACCGGGGAGCTGTTTTTT. Translated: CASSRSGNTGELFF.

The chain combines TRBV5-1 with TRBJ2-3; 11 bases fit TRBD2. This CDR3 contains 17 residues. Germline-derived CDR1 and CDR2 are SGHRS and YFSETQ. V dropped 0 bases and J dropped 6; count of bases not matched to a gene: 9. The CDR3 nucleotides are TGCGCCAGCAGCTTGGCTGGTAGCGGGGGGGCCCCCGATACGCAGTATTTT. Translated: CASSLAGSGGAPDTQYF.

This clone has only a few counts. V and J are TRBV2 and TRBJ2-1, with 8 positions matching TRBD1. This CDR3 is built from 14 residues. The junction had 5 bases not matched to a gene; V was cut back by 8 bases and J by 2 bases. The germline V gene encodes CDR1 SNHLY and CDR2 FYNNEI. In DNA, the CDR3 is TGTGCCAGCTCGGCCAGGGGGCCCTACAATGAGCAGTTCTTC. Protein product: CASSARGPYNEQFF.

This chain links TRBV24-1 with TRBJ2-1; D ambiguous. Trimming stripped 3 bases from V and 0 bases from J, with 8 bases between. Looked up from germline, CDR1 is KGHDR and CDR2 is SFDVKD. The length of the CDR3 is 15 residues. The CDR3 coding sequence is TGTGCCACCAGTGATCAGACAAACTCCTACAATGAGCAGTTCTTC. Translation gives CATSDQTNSYNEQFF.

The chain recombines TRBV13 with TRBJ2-5; the D gene could be TRBD1 or TRBD2 (5 bases each). The CDR3 totals 14 residues. The germline V gene has CDR1 PRHDT and CDR2 FYEKMQ (reference sequence). Trimming removed 1 base at V and 5 bases at J, with 11 bases between. The CDR3 bases are TGTGCCAGCAGCTTAGAGAGGGACGGCGAGACCCAGTACTTC. Its protein product is CASSLERDGETQYF.

This chain uses TRBV6-2 or TRBV6-3 with TRBJ1-3; 9 nucleotides match TRBD1. CDR1 is MNHEY, CDR2 SVGEGT, per germline. This CDR3 has 18 residues. V trimming: 5 bases; J trimming: 2 bases; junction bases outside the gene matches: 13. CDR3 in amino acids: CASSMTLEWTGAGNTIYF. The CDR3 DNA sequence: TGTGCCAGCAGTATGACCCTAGAATGGACAGGGGCTGGAAACACCATATATTTT.

The DNA for the CDR3 is TGTGCCAGCACCACACTAGCGGGGGGATTAGATACGCAGTATTTT. The encoded protein is CASTTLAGGLDTQYF. The J gene is TRBJ2-3, the V gene TRBV3-1 (or the pseudogene TRBV3-2); 12 bases map to TRBD2. CDR3 size: 15 residues. Germline trimming cut 7 bases from V and 5 bases from J; bases unmatched to any gene: 7. Per the germline V gene, CDR1 is LGHDT and CDR2 is YNNKEL (reference sequence).

The chain links TRBV27 to TRBJ2-7; D call uncertain. CDR3 size: 15 residues. Germline V lookup: CDR1 MNHEY, CDR2 SMNVEV (reference sequence). The V end lost 6 bases, the J end lost 3 bases, and 18 bases lay between the germline ends. CDR3 in DNA: TGTGCCAGCAGGATTGACGGGTTTTTTGGCTACGAGCAGTACTTC. Residues: CASRIDGFFGYEQYF.

V gene TRBV11-2 combines with J gene TRBJ1-2; D is unclear. Germline lookup yields CDR1 SGHAT and CDR2 FQNNGV. V was clipped by 1 base and J by 7 bases, with 16 bases between them. This CDR3 is 15 amino acids long. CDR3 in amino acids: CASSLGPGVRAGYTF. The CDR3 DNA reads as TGTGCCAGCAGCTTAGGCCCGGGAGTCCGAGCTGGCTACACCTTC.

This clone has just one count. The rearrangement links TRBV5-1 to TRBJ1-1, with D uncertain. The germline gives CDR1 SGHRS, CDR2 YFSETQ. Trimming took off 0 bases at V and 1 base at J, with 10 bases between the two ends. This CDR3 is built from 15 residues. The CDR3 DNA is TGCGCCAGCAGCTTGGAAGTCAGCTGGAACACTGAAGCTTTCTTT. Residues: CASSLEVSWNTEAFF.